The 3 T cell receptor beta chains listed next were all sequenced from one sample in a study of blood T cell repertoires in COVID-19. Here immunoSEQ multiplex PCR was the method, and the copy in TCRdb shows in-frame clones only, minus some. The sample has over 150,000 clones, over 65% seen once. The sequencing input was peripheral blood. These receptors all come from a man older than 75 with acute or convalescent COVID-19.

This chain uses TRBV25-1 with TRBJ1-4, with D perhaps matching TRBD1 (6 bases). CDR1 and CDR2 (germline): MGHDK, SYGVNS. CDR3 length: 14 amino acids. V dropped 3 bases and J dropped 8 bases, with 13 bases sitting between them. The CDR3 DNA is TGTGCCAGCAGTGATAGGGGGTTAGGGGAAAAACTGTTTTTT. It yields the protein CASSDRGLGEKLFF.

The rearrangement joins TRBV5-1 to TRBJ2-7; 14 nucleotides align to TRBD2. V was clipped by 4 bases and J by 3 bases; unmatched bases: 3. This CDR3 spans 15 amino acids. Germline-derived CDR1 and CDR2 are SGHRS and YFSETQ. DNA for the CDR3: TGCGCCAGCAGCCCGGGACTAGCGGGGGTCTACGAGCAGTACGTC. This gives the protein CASSPGLAGVYEQYV.

The CDR3: CASSQEQTYEQYF. CDR3 sequence (DNA): TGTGCCAGCAGCCAAGAACAGACCTACGAGCAGTACTTC. This chain uses TRBV14 with TRBJ2-7; D not resolved. Germline CDR1 SGHDN, CDR2 FVKESK. Trimming pared 0 bases from V and 2 bases from J, leaving 5 bases between. The CDR3 sequence is 13 residues long.